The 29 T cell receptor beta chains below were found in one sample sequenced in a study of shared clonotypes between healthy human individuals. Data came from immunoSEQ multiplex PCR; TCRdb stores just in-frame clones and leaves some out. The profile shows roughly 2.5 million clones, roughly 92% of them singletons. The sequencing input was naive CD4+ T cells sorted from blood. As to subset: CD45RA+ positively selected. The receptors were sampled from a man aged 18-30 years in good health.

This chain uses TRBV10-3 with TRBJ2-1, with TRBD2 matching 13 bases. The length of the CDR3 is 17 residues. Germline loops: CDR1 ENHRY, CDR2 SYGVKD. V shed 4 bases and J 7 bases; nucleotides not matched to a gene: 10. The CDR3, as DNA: TGTGCCATCAGTGTTGGACTAGCGGGGGACAAAGGAAATGAGCAGTTCTTC. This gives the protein CAISVGLAGDKGNEQFF.

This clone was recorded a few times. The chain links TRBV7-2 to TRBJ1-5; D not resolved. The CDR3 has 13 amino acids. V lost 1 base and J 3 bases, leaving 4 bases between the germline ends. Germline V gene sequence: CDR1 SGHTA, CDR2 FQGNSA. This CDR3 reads CASSLVDNQPQHF. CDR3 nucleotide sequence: TGTGCCAGCAGCTTAGTAGACAATCAGCCCCAGCATTTT.

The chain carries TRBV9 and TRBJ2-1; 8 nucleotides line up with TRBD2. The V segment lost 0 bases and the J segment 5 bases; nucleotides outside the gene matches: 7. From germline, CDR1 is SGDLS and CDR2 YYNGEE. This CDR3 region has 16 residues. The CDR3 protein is CASSVAGTRGHNEQFF. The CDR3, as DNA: TGTGCCAGCAGCGTAGCCGGGACTAGAGGGCACAATGAGCAGTTCTTC.

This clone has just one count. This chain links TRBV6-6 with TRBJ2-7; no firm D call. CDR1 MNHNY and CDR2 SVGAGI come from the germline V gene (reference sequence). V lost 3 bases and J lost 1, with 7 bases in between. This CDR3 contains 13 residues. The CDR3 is CASSYRFSYEQYF. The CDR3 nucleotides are TGTGCCAGCAGTTATCGGTTTTCCTACGAGCAGTACTTC.

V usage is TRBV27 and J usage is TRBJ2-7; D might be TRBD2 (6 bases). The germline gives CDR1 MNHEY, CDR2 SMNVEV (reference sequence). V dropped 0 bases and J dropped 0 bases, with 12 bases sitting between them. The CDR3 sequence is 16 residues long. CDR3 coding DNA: TGTGCCAGCAGTTTATCTAGCGGTAGCAGCTCCTACGAGCAGTACTTC. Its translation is CASSLSSGSSSYEQYF.

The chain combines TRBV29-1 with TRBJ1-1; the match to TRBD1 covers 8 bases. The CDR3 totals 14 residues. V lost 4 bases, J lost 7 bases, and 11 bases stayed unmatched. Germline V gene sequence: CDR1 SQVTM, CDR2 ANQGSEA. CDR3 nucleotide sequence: TGCAGCGTTGGCTATACAGGGGGAGAGGGTGAAGCTTTCTTT. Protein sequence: CSVGYTGGEGEAFF.

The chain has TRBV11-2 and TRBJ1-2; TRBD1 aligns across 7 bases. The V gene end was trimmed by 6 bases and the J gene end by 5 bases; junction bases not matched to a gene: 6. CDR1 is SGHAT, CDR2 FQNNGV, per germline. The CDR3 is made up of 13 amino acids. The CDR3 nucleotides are TGTGCCAGCAGGGGGGGACAGCAGTATGGCTACACCTTC. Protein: CASRGGQQYGYTF.

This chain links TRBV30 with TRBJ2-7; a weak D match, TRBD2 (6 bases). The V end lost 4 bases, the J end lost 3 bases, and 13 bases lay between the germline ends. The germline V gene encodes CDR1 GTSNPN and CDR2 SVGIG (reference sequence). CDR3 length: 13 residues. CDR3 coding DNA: TGTGCCTGGACACATAACGGGGGCTACGAGCAGTACTTC. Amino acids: CAWTHNGGYEQYF.

CDR3 nucleotide sequence: TGTGCCAGCAGCTTAACGGGACAGGGGTCCCCCGGGGAGCTGTTTTTT. This codes for CASSLTGQGSPGELFF. The V call is TRBV7-3, the J call TRBJ2-2; 10 bases fit TRBD1. Germline lookup yields CDR1 SGHTA and CDR2 FQGTGA. Trimming removed 0 bases from V and 6 bases from J; junction bases left unmatched: 4. The CDR3 consists of 16 residues.

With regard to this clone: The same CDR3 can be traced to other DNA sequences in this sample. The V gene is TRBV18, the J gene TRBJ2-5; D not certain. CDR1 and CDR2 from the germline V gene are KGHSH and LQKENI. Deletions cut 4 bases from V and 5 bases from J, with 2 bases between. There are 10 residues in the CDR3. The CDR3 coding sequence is TGTGCCAGCTCACGCGAGACCCAGTACTTC. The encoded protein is CASSRETQYF.

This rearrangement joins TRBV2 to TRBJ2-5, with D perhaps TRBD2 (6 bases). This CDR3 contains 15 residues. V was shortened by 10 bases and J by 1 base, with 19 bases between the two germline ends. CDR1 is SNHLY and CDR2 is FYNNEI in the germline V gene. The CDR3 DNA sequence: TGTGCCATCACTCACCGGGACTCCTCCCAAGAGACCCAGTACTTC. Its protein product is CAITHRDSSQETQYF.

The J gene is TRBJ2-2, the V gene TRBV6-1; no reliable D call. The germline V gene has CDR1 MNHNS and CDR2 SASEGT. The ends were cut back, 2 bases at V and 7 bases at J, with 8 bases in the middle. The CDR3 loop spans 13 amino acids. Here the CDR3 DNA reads TGTGCCAGCAGTGAATGGGGTATCGGGGAGCTGTTTTTT. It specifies CASSEWGIGELFF.

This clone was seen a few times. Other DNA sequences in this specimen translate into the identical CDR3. The CDR3 DNA follows: TGTGCCAGTAGTTCTGTGGGAGATACGCAGTATTTT. This sequence encodes CASSSVGDTQYF. This chain links TRBV19 with TRBJ2-3, with D hard to call. The CDR3 sequence is 12 residues long. Per the germline V gene, CDR1 is LNHDA and CDR2 is SQIVND (reference sequence). V gave up 5 bases and J gave up 5 bases, with 8 bases separating them.

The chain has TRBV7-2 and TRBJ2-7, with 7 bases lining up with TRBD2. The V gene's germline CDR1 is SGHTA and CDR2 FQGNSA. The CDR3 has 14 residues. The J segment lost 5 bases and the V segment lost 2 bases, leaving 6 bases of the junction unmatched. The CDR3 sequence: CASSLRLARNEQYF. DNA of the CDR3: TGTGCCAGCAGCTTACGACTAGCCCGCAACGAGCAGTACTTC.

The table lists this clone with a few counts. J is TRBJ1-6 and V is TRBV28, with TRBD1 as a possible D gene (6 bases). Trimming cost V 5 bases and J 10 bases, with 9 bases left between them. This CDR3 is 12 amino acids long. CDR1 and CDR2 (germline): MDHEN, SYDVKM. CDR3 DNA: TGTGCCAGCAGTCCCCAGGGGTCACCCCTCCACTTT. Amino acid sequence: CASSPQGSPLHF.

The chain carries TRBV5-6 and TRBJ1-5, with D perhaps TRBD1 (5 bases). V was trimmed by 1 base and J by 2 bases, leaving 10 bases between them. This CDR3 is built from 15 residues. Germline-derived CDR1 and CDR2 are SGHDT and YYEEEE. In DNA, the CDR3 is TGTGCCAGCAGCTTGCGACAGATCGGCAATCAGCCCCAGCATTTT. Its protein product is CASSLRQIGNQPQHF.

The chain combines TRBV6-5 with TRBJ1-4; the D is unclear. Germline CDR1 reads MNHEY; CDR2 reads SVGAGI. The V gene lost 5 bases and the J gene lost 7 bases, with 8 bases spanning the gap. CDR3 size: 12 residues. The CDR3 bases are TGTGCCAGCAGTCATCCGGGTGAAAAACTGTTTTTT. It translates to CASSHPGEKLFF.

This CDR3 reads CASSFYRVTNEKLFF. The CDR3 bases are TGTGCCAGCAGTTTCTACAGGGTAACTAATGAAAAACTGTTTTTT. The V and J genes are TRBV28 and TRBJ1-4; perhaps TRBD1 as D (6 bases). The germline V gene encodes CDR1 MDHEN and CDR2 SYDVKM. V dropped 3 bases and J dropped 1 base, with 9 bases sitting between them. This CDR3 is 15 amino acids long.

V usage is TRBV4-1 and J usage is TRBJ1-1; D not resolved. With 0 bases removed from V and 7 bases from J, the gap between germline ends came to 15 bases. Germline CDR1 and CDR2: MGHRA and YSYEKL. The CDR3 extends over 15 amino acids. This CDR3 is CASSQDRAGLYEAFF. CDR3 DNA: TGCGCCAGCAGCCAAGATAGGGCAGGCCTTTATGAAGCTTTCTTT.

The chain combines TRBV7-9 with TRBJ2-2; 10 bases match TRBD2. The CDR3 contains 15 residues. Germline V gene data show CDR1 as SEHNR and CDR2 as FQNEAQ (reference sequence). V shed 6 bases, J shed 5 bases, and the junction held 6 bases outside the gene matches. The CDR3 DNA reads TGTGCCAGCAGTCTAGCGGGAGTTAAGACCGGGGAGCTGTTTTTT. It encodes CASSLAGVKTGELFF.

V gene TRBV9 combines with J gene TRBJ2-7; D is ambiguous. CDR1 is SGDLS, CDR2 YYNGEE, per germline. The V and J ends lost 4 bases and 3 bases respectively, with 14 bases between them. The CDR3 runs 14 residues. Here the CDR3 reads CASSPGLPNYEQYF. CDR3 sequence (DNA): TGTGCCAGCAGCCCCGGGCTACCTAACTACGAGCAGTACTTC.

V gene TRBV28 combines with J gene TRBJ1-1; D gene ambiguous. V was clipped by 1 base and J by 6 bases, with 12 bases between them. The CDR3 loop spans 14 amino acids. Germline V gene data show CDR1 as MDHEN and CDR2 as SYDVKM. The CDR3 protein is CASSLSLFPAEAFF. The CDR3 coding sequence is TGTGCCAGCAGTTTATCTCTTTTCCCAGCTGAAGCTTTCTTT.

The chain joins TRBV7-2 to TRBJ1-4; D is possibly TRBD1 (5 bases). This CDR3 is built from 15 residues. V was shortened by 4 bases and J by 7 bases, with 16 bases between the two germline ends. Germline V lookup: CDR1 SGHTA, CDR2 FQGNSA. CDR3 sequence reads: CASSSGPDMGEKLFF. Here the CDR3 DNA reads TGTGCCAGCAGCTCAGGACCGGACATGGGTGAAAAACTGTTTTTT.

CDR3 sequence: CASRPGTVNTEAFF. CDR3 DNA sequence: TGTGCCAGCAGGCCCGGGACGGTGAACACTGAAGCTTTCTTT. The rearrangement joins TRBV27 to TRBJ1-1, with a possible D match to TRBD1 (5 bases). The CDR3 loop spans 14 amino acids. The ends were cut back, 6 bases at V and 0 bases at J, with 11 bases in the middle. Germline assignment: CDR1 MNHEY and CDR2 SMNVEV (reference sequence).

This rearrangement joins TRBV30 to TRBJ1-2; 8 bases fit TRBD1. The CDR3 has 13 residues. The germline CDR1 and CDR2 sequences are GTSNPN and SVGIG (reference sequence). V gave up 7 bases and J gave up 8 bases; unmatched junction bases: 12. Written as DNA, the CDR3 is TGTGCCTCCGACCCGACAGGGGCTGAGGGCTACACCTTC. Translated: CASDPTGAEGYTF.

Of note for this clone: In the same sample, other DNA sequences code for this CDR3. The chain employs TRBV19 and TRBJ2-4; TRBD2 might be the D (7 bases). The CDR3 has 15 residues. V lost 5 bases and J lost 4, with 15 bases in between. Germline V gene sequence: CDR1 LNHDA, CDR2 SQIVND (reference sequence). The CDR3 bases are TGTGCCAGTAGTCCCCTAGGGGGGGGGAAAAACATTCAGTACTTC. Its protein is CASSPLGGGKNIQYF.

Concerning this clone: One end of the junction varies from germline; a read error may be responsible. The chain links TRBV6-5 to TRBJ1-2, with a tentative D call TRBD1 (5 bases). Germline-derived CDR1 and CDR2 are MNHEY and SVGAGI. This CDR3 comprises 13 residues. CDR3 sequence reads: CAISSAGSYGYTF. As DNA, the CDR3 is TGTGCCATCAGTTCCGCAGGGAGCTATGGCTACACCTTC.

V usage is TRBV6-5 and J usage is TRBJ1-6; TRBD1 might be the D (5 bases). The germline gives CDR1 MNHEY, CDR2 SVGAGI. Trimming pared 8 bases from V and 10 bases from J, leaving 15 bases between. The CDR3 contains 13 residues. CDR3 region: CASRRDGQSPLHF. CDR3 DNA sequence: TGTGCCAGCCGCAGGGACGGTCAATCACCCCTCCACTTT.

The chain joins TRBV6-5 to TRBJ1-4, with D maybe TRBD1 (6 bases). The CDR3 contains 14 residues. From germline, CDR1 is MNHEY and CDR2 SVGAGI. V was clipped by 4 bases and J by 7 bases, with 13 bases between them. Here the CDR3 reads CASSSEVGGEKLFF. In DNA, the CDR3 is TGTGCCAGCAGTTCGGAAGTAGGGGGTGAAAAACTGTTTTTT.